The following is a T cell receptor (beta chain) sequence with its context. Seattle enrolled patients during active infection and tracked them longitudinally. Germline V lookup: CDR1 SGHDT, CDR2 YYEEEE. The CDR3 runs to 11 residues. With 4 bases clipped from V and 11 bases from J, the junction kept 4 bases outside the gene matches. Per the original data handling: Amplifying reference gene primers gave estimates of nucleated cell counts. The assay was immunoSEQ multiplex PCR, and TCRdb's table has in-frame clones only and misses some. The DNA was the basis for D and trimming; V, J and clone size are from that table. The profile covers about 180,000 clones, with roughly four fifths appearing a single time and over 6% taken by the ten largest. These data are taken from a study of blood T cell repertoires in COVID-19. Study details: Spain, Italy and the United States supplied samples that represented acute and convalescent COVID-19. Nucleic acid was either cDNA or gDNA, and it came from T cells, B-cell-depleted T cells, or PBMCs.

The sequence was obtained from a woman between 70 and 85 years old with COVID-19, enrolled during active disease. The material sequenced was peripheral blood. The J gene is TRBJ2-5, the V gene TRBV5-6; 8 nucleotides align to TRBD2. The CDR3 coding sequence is TGTGCCAGCAGCAAAACGGGAGGGCAGTACTTC. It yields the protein CASSKTGGQYF. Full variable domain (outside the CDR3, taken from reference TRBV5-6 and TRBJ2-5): DAGVTQSPTHLIKTRGQQVTLRCSPKSGHDTVSWYQQALGQGPQFIFQYYEEEERQRGNFPDRFSGHQFPNYSSELNVNALLLGDSALYLCASSKTGGQYFGPGTRLLVL.